The rows below give T cell receptor beta chains drawn from one sample of a study of T cells after yellow fever vaccination. MiXCR, run by TCRdb on the 5' RACE reads, gives a single entry per CDR3 protein. The sample lists 450,000 to 550,000 distinct CDR3 sequences; 21% were seen once. The specimen comprised PBMCs, sampled less than 25 days after the first yellow fever vaccination. All receptors derive from a man aged 18 to 29 who received the YFV17D yellow fever vaccine. The CDR3 runs from the conserved cysteine through the conserved F or W. A D gene is named only where the DNA matches it firmly. Some rows mark clone size as missing; the rest say once, few, many or name a class of expanded clone.

clone size,V gene,D gene,J gene,CDR3 protein,CDR3 DNA
few,TRBV30,.,TRBJ1-6,CAWSVLGSYNSPLHF,TGTGCCTGGAGTGTACTCGGCTCCTATAATTCACCCCTCCACTTT
.,TRBV7-2,.,TRBJ1-6,CASSRAGISPLHF,TGTGCCAGCAGCCGAGCAGGGATATCACCCCTCCACTTT
few,TRBV5-5,TRBD1,TRBJ1-6,CASSHRDRGTNSPLHF,TGTGCCAGCAGCCACCGGGACAGGGGTACTAATTCACCCCTCCACTTT
.,TRBV7-9,.,TRBJ2-7,CASSSPGLFSYEQYF,TGTGCCAGCAGCTCGCCGGGACTTTTCTCCTACGAGCAGTACTTC
.,TRBV20-1,.,TRBJ1-1,CSARGGTIMNTEAFF,TGCAGTGCCCGAGGGGGGACCATTATGAACACTGAAGCTTTCTTT
few,TRBV4-3,.,TRBJ1-1,CASSQDGVGSAEAFF,TGCGCCAGCAGCCAAGACGGGGTTGGTAGCGCTGAAGCTTTCTTT
.,TRBV7-3,.,TRBJ2-2,CASSSPSTASGELFF,TGTGCCAGCAGCTCCCCGTCAACAGCTTCCGGGGAGCTGTTTTTT
.,TRBV2,.,TRBJ2-1,CASSELGVGSYNEQFF,TGTGCCAGCAGTGAACTGGGAGTAGGGTCCTACAATGAGCAGTTCTTC
.,TRBV18,.,TRBJ1-1,CASSPPWGGGNTEAFF,TGTGCCAGCTCACCGCCATGGGGCGGCGGGAACACTGAAGCTTTCTTT
.,TRBV7-2,.,TRBJ2-5,CASSLPRGAVEETQYF,TGTGCCAGCAGCTTACCCCGGGGGGCGGTGGAAGAGACCCAGTACTTC
few,TRBV19,.,TRBJ2-1,CASISIAGQGRNEQFF,TGTGCCAGTATTTCAATCGCCGGGCAGGGCAGGAATGAGCAGTTCTTC
few,TRBV6-2/TRBV6-3,.,TRBJ1-1,CARKVQGNTEAFF,TGTGCCAGGAAAGTACAGGGGAACACTGAAGCTTTCTTT
.,TRBV2,TRBD1,TRBJ2-3,CASSDRVGTDTQYF,TGTGCCAGCAGCGACAGGGTCGGGACAGATACGCAGTATTTT
few,TRBV27,.,TRBJ2-7,CASSPSRTSYEQYF,TGTGCCAGCAGTCCTAGCCGGACAAGCTACGAGCAGTACTTC
once,TRBV7-6,TRBD2,TRBJ2-3,CASSLTPAGTFTDTQYF,TGTGCCAGCAGCTTAACCCCAGCGGGAACGTTCACAGATACGCAGTATTTT
few,TRBV15,.,TRBJ2-1,CATSSSLRGTPPLDEQFF,TGTGCCACCAGCAGCTCCCTCCGGGGCACTCCCCCCCTCGATGAGCAGTTCTTC
.,TRBV20-1,.,TRBJ2-5,CSAFHRAEETQYF,TGCAGTGCTTTCCACAGGGCTGAAGAGACCCAGTACTTC
.,TRBV4-3,TRBD1,TRBJ1-2,CASSQDRGGGNGYTF,TGCGCCAGCAGCCAAGATCGAGGGGGCGGAAATGGCTACACCTTC
.,TRBV12-3/TRBV12-4,TRBD1,TRBJ1-2,CASSRTPGGNTF,TGTGCCAGCAGTAGAACACCAGGGGGGAACACCTTC
.,TRBV7-6,.,TRBJ2-1,CASSPKDSGYNEQFF,TGTGCCAGCAGCCCCAAGGATAGCGGATACAATGAGCAGTTCTTC
.,TRBV29-1,.,TRBJ1-2,CSVESRGSLENYGYTF,TGCAGCGTTGAATCGCGCGGGTCCTTGGAAAACTATGGCTACACCTTC
many,TRBV5-1,.,TRBJ2-2,CASSLESPAGELFF,TGCGCCAGCAGCTTGGAGTCCCCGGCCGGGGAGCTGTTTTTT
few,TRBV6-5,TRBD1,TRBJ1-2,CASSSPGQGANGYTF,TGTGCCAGCAGTTCACCGGGACAGGGGGCTAATGGCTACACCTTC
.,TRBV6-5,.,TRBJ2-3,CASSYSPSTDTQYF,TGTGCCAGCAGTTACTCCCCTAGCACAGATACGCAGTATTTT
many,TRBV5-1,TRBD1,TRBJ1-2,CASSLGTPTGLYNYGYTF,TGCGCCAGCAGCTTGGGGACTCCGACAGGGCTGTATAACTATGGCTACACCTTC
.,TRBV7-9,.,TRBJ2-5,CASSSLAPQETQYF,TGTGCCAGCAGCTCCCTCGCCCCACAAGAGACCCAGTACTTC
few,TRBV6-5,.,TRBJ2-2,CASSYSQGGTGELFF,TGTGCCAGCAGTTACTCGCAGGGCGGCACCGGGGAGCTGTTTTTT
few,TRBV5-1,.,TRBJ1-1,CASSPDAPRWGAFF,TGCGCCAGCAGCCCGGACGCACCCCGATGGGGGGCTTTCTTT
few,TRBV6-1,TRBD1,TRBJ2-5,CASSWEGQGQETQYF,TGTGCCAGCAGCTGGGAGGGACAGGGGCAAGAGACCCAGTACTTC
.,TRBV5-1,.,TRBJ1-4,CASSLAGGLSEKLFF,TGCGCCAGCAGCTTGGCCGGGGGGCTTTCGGAAAAACTGTTTTTT
many,TRBV27,.,TRBJ1-5,CASRATGFNQPQHF,TGTGCCAGCAGAGCGACGGGCTTCAATCAGCCCCAGCATTTT
few,TRBV9,.,TRBJ1-4,CASGQTNEKLFF,TGTGCCAGCGGGCAGACTAATGAAAAACTGTTTTTT
.,TRBV20-1,TRBD1,TRBJ2-1,CSAFPGQGYNEQFF,TGCAGTGCCTTCCCGGGACAGGGGTACAATGAGCAGTTCTTC
few,TRBV5-1,TRBD2,TRBJ2-3,CASSFGASGSTDTQYF,TGCGCCAGCAGCTTTGGGGCTAGCGGCTCGACAGATACGCAGTATTTT
.,TRBV6-6,.,TRBJ2-5,CASRPSLGETQYF,TGTGCCTCGAGACCCTCCCTCGGAGAGACCCAGTACTTC
.,TRBV20-1,.,TRBJ2-2,CSARGVTTGELFF,TGCAGTGCTAGAGGGGTGACCACCGGGGAGCTGTTTTTT
.,TRBV18,.,TRBJ2-5,CASSRRRGADQETQYF,TGTGCCAGCTCACGCAGGAGAGGTGCCGACCAAGAGACCCAGTACTTC
.,TRBV13,.,TRBJ1-2,CASSPGARGGYTF,TGTGCCAGCAGCCCTGGGGCCCGAGGTGGCTACACCTTC
.,TRBV5-1,.,TRBJ2-2,CASSPTETNTGELFF,TGCGCCAGCAGCCCGACAGAAACGAACACCGGGGAGCTGTTTTTT
.,TRBV3-1,.,TRBJ2-7,CASSQSSYEQYF,TGTGCCAGCAGCCAAAGCTCGTACGAGCAGTACTTC
few,TRBV20-1,.,TRBJ1-5,CSASMGSSGDQPQHF,TGCAGTGCTAGTATGGGCAGCTCGGGCGATCAGCCCCAGCATTTT